This T cell receptor beta chain was recovered during a study of T cell responses to AZD1222 COVID-19 vaccine. General study findings and limits: Sampling captured repertoires only after the peak T cell response. CD4 TCRs covered the whole spike, strongest at regions 160-218 and 743-854.

Note on this clone: As yet, its antigen is unknown.

The length of the CDR3 is 15 residues. Unmatched junction bases numbered 5, after V lost 2 bases and J lost 6 bases. Germline V gives CDR1 SQVTM, CDR2 ANQGSEA. The method was immunoSEQ multiplex PCR; TCRdb's version includes in-frame clones alone and lacks a portion of them. The sample carries roughly 100,000 clones, 75% to 95% recorded once. This sequence joins TRBV29-1 and TRBJ2-1; TRBD2 aligns across 12 bases. This sequence originates from an adult in good health. The sequencing used peripheral blood, collected on day 0 of AZD1222 vaccination. In DNA, the CDR3 is TGCAGCGTTGAAACCCTAGCGGGGGGGCCCAATGAGCAGTTCTTC. This encodes CSVETLAGGPNEQFF.